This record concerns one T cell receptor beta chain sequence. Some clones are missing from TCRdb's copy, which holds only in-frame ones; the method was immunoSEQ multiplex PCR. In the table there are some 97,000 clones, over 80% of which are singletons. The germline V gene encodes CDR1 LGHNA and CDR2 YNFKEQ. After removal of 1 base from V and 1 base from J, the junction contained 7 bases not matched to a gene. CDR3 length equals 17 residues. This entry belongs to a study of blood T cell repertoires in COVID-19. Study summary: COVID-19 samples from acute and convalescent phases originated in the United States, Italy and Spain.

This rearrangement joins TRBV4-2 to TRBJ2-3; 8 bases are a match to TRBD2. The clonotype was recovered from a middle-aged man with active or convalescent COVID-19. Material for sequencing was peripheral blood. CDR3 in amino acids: CASSQAGGTRRTDTQYF. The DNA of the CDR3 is TGTGCCAGCAGCCAAGCTGGGGGGACTAGGCGCACAGATACGCAGTATTTT.